The source of this TCR beta chain is a study of a mutant IDH1 vaccine in newly diagnosed glioma. Across the whole study: Receipt of radiotherapy, temozolomide, or both preceded the study, and most received both. Study-wide findings and caveats: A vaccine-induced immune response developed in 90% to 95% of the patients.

Points on this clone: The antigen remains undetermined.

Noted time point: week 35, safety follow-up. The investigators gave 300 ug of mutant IDH1 20-mer peptide in each vaccine dose, together with topical imiquimod. Newly diagnosed WHO grade 3 or 4 IDH1-mutant, ATRX-lost astrocytomas were identified in the donors. Clones were read by immunoSEQ multiplex PCR, and TCRdb kept only the in-frame ones, dropping some. Of some 63,000 clones in the sample, 60% to 75% were seen once. The germline CDR1 and CDR2 sequences are MNHEY and SMNVEV (reference sequence). This CDR3 contains 14 residues. Trimming shortened V by 3 bases and J by 2 bases, and 10 bases separated the two germline ends.

The genes are TRBV27 and TRBJ1-2; D is possibly TRBD1 (5 bases). Sequencing used PBMCs, obtained from a glioma patient whose treatment included an IDH1 peptide vaccine. The sequence was collected from a man aged 50 to 60 with glioma. The CDR3 here is CASSFRGGNYGYTF. In DNA form, the CDR3 reads TGTGCCAGCAGTTTCCGTGGGGGGAACTATGGCTACACCTTC.